One sample yielded the 27 T cell receptor beta chains listed below, sequenced in a study of T cells in Graves' hyperthyroidism and ophthalmopathy. The source material, RNA transcripts, was used to amplify TCR beta CDR3 regions. With the HTBI primer set, the TCR CDR3 went through a first round of RT-PCR. TCRdb processed the multiplex PCR reads anew with MiXCR; each CDR3 protein has one entry. The sample lists almost 250,000 distinct CDR3 sequences; 24% were seen once. Sequenced material: blood. The receptor source for this set is a middle-aged woman with Graves' ophthalmopathy.

As to this clonotype: Germline is not matched at one junction end, which may reflect a read error. The V and J genes are TRBV12-3 or TRBV12-4 and TRBJ2-4; D uncertain. The CDR3 extends over 17 amino acids. CDR3 in DNA: TGTGCCAGCAGCTTAGTGGGATTGGGAACAGCCAAAAACATTCAGTACTTC. Translating gives CASSLVGLGTAKNIQYF.

In this sample, this clonotype turned up many times. The CDR3 spells CASRPRGAENQPQHF. As DNA, the CDR3 is TGTGCCAGCAGACCCAGGGGGGCGGAGAATCAGCCCCAGCATTTT. This chain links TRBV6-1 with TRBJ1-5, with TRBD1 matching over 7 bases. Trimming removed 6 bases from V and 4 bases from J; junction bases left unmatched: 9. Germline assignment: CDR1 MNHNS and CDR2 SASEGT. The CDR3 contains 15 residues.

This clonotype was observed many times. V usage is TRBV6-1 and J usage is TRBJ1-5; D unresolved. Trimming stripped 0 bases from V and 6 bases from J, with 15 bases between. The CDR3 has 16 residues. CDR1 MNHNS and CDR2 SASEGT come from the germline V gene. CDR3 sequence: CASSEAIREVSQPQHF. The DNA for the CDR3 is TGTGCCAGCAGTGAAGCGATAAGGGAGGTCAGTCAGCCCCAGCATTTT.

This clonotype was counted ten times or more. The rearrangement joins TRBV28 to TRBJ1-5, with D perhaps matching TRBD1 (6 bases). The CDR3 is 17 residues long. Trimming pared 7 bases from V and 0 bases from J, leaving 19 bases between. Germline V gives CDR1 MDHEN, CDR2 SYDVKM. CDR3: CASTPLRGGYSNQPQHF. The CDR3 DNA reads as TGTGCCAGCACCCCGCTGAGGGGGGGGTATAGCAATCAGCCCCAGCATTTT.

This clonotype occurred a few times. The chain carries TRBV3-1 and TRBJ2-5, with D possibly being TRBD1 or TRBD2 (5 bases each). The CDR3 covers 17 residues. V gave up 0 bases and J gave up 5 bases, with 19 bases separating them. Germline assignment: CDR1 LGHDT and CDR2 YNNKEL (reference sequence). This CDR3 reads CASSQEGRAPEGETQYF. CDR3 bases: TGTGCCAGCAGCCAAGAAGGGCGGGCACCCGAGGGGGAGACCCAGTACTTC.

V is TRBV3-1 and J is TRBJ2-5, with D uncertain. The CDR3 totals 13 residues. Per the germline V gene, CDR1 is LGHDT and CDR2 is YNNKEL (reference sequence). The V end lost 2 bases, the J end lost 5 bases, and 9 bases lay between the germline ends. CDR3 protein: CASSQPTGETQYF. The DNA of the CDR3 is TGTGCCAGCAGCCAACCGACCGGGGAGACCCAGTACTTC.

As concerns this clonotype: A much larger clone differs from this one at a single base, so this may be a read error. V gene TRBV12-3 or TRBV12-4 combines with J gene TRBJ2-7, with 10 bases matching TRBD2. The CDR3 runs 15 residues. This CDR3 is CTSSETGLALYEQYF. The CDR3 nucleotides are TGTACCAGCAGCGAAACGGGACTAGCGCTCTACGAGCAGTACTTC.

This clonotype came up many times. J is TRBJ2-7 and V is TRBV3-1, with D uncertain. The CDR3 sequence is 13 residues long. Looked up from germline, CDR1 is LGHDT and CDR2 is YNNKEL (reference sequence). The V end was cut by 6 bases, the J end by 0 bases, with 9 bases between. CDR3 DNA: TGTGCCAGCAGTATCCAGAGCTCCTACGAGCAGTACTTC. Encoded protein: CASSIQSSYEQYF.

This clonotype was seen a few times. The chain has TRBV27 and TRBJ1-1; 10 positions agree with TRBD1. V lost 6 bases, J lost 5 bases, and 3 bases stayed unmatched. The CDR3 contains 13 residues. Germline CDR1 is MNHEY and CDR2 is SMNVEV (reference sequence). In nucleotides, the CDR3 is TGTGCCAGCAGAATGGGACAGGGGACTGAAGCTTTCTTT. It translates to CASRMGQGTEAFF.

This clonotype was seen a handful of times. The V gene is TRBV4-2, the J gene TRBJ2-3, with 11 bases matching TRBD2. CDR3 size: 15 residues. The V and J ends lost 3 bases and 2 bases, in that order; junction bases with no gene match: 1. Germline lookup yields CDR1 LGHNA and CDR2 YNFKEQ. CDR3 coding DNA: TGTGCCAGCAGCCAGACTAGCGGGACCACAGATACGCAGTATTTT. This sequence encodes CASSQTSGTTDTQYF.

About this clonotype: This may stem from a read error, because a much larger clone lies one nucleotide away. The chain uses TRBV5-1 and TRBJ1-1; 7 bases are a match to TRBD1. Germline V gives CDR1 SGHRS, CDR2 YFSETQ. The CDR3 runs 13 residues. This CDR3 reads CASSPLTGTETFF. The DNA of the CDR3 is TGCGCCAGCAGCCCCTTGACAGGGACTGAAACTTTCTTT.

This clonotype has ten or more counts. The V and J genes are TRBV29-1 and TRBJ2-7, with 7 bases fitting TRBD1. This CDR3 has 13 residues. Germline V gene data show CDR1 as SQVTM and CDR2 as ANQGSEA. Unmatched junction bases numbered 6, after V lost 3 bases and J lost 4 bases. The CDR3 region is CSVEKGQRYEQYF. In nucleotides, the CDR3 is TGCAGCGTTGAGAAGGGACAGAGATACGAGCAGTACTTC.

This clonotype came up many times. V is TRBV6-5 and J is TRBJ2-5; TRBD2 matches at 11 bases. Germline CDR1 is MNHEY and CDR2 is SVGAGI. CDR3 size: 14 residues. The junction had 3 bases not matched to a gene; V was cut back by 4 bases and J by 5 bases. CDR3 protein: CASSFSGGGETQYF. For the CDR3, the DNA is TGTGCCAGCAGTTTTAGCGGGGGGGGGGAGACCCAGTACTTC.

The CDR3 DNA follows: TGTGCCAGCAGTTTGCGGCAGACGAACACTGAAGCTTTCTTT. It specifies CASSLRQTNTEAFF. The genes are TRBV12-3 or TRBV12-4 and TRBJ1-1; unclear D gene. The CDR3 covers 14 residues. V lost 3 bases and J 1 base, leaving 9 bases between the germline ends.

With respect to this clonotype: This may be a read error, as it is one base from a much larger clone. The J gene is TRBJ1-2, the V gene TRBV30, with a possible D match to TRBD1 (5 bases). The CDR3 is 14 amino acids. V lost 3 bases, J lost 3 bases, and 14 bases lay in between. CDR1 is GTSNPN and CDR2 is SVGIG in the germline V gene (reference sequence). The chain's CDR3 is CAWRVTGTYYGYTF. The CDR3 coding sequence is TGTGCCTGGAGAGTGACCGGGACCTACTATGGCTACACCTTC.

This clonotype came up many times. The J gene is TRBJ2-5, the V gene TRBV24-1; 8 nucleotides align to TRBD2. V shed 1 base and J 1 base; nucleotides not matched to a gene: 7. Germline V gene sequence: CDR1 KGHDR, CDR2 SFDVKD. CDR3 size: 17 residues. The CDR3 protein is CATSDLGSGRSQETQYF. DNA of the CDR3: TGTGCCACCAGTGATTTAGGGAGCGGGAGAAGCCAAGAGACCCAGTACTTC.

This clonotype was recorded many times. The chain joins TRBV18 to TRBJ1-1; 7 bases match TRBD1. After removal of 5 bases from V and 5 bases from J, the junction contained 8 bases not matched to a gene. This CDR3 is 14 amino acids long. CDR1 and CDR2 from the germline V gene are KGHSH and LQKENI. CDR3 loop: CASSSARTGTEAFF. In nucleotides, the CDR3 is TGTGCCAGCTCATCAGCACGGACAGGAACTGAAGCTTTCTTT.

This clonotype was seen many times. The rearrangement uses TRBV2 and TRBJ1-1; D unresolved. CDR3 length: 15 amino acids. Germline V gene sequence: CDR1 SNHLY, CDR2 FYNNEI. The V end was cut by 2 bases, the J end by 1 base, with 11 bases between. CDR3 coding DNA: TGTGCCAGCAGTGAACTGGGTTGGGGGAACACTGAAGCTTTCTTT. This codes for CASSELGWGNTEAFF.

This clonotype was observed many times. This chain links TRBV19 with TRBJ2-7; TRBD2 might be the D (6 bases). Per germline, CDR1 LNHDA and CDR2 SQIVND (reference sequence). CDR3 length: 15 amino acids. V lost 5 bases and J lost 2, with 16 bases in between. The CDR3: CASSALAVGTYEQYF. The CDR3 bases are TGTGCCAGTAGTGCTTTAGCGGTGGGTACCTACGAGCAGTACTTC.

This clonotype was seen repeatedly, ten times or more. CDR3: CASSYPRGSGSFQYF. As DNA, the CDR3 is TGTGCCAGCAGTTACCCGAGGGGTAGCGGGAGTTTTCAGTACTTC. The chain recombines TRBV6-2 or TRBV6-3 with TRBJ2-4; 9 positions agree with TRBD2. The V gene end was trimmed by 2 bases and the J gene end by 11 bases; junction bases not matched to a gene: 10. CDR1 MNHEY and CDR2 SVGEGT come from the germline V gene. CDR3 length: 15 amino acids.

This clonotype was observed many times. The chain uses TRBV6-5 and TRBJ2-2, with TRBD1 matching over 10 bases. There are 15 residues in the CDR3. J lost 5 bases, V lost 5 bases, and 5 bases had no gene match. Germline V gene sequence: CDR1 MNHEY, CDR2 SVGAGI. The CDR3 loop is CASSLTGGETGELFF. CDR3 DNA: TGTGCCAGCAGTCTGACAGGGGGCGAAACCGGGGAGCTGTTTTTT.

This clonotype has at least ten counts. The chain recombines TRBV19 with TRBJ2-5; 7 bases are shared with TRBD1. V lost 4 bases, J lost 5 bases, and 7 bases stayed unmatched. CDR3 length equals 14 residues. CDR1 and CDR2 from the germline V gene are LNHDA and SQIVND (reference sequence). CDR3 amino acids: CASSKDRVDETQYF. DNA for the CDR3: TGTGCCAGTAGTAAAGACAGGGTGGACGAGACCCAGTACTTC.

This clonotype has ten or more counts. The rearrangement links TRBV30 to TRBJ1-6, with D possibly TRBD1 on 5 matching bases. Trimming removed 2 bases from V and 7 bases from J, with 9 bases in between. The CDR3 has 13 amino acids. CDR1 is GTSNPN and CDR2 is SVGIG in the germline V gene (reference sequence). The CDR3 DNA reads as TGTGCCTGGAGTAGGGGCCGAAATTCACCCCTCCACTTT. Its translation is CAWSRGRNSPLHF.

This clonotype was recorded many times. The chain is built from TRBV5-4 and TRBJ2-2; 10 bases are a match to TRBD2. The CDR3 is 15 amino acids. V lost 3 bases, J lost 1 base, and 0 bases stayed unmatched. CDR1 and CDR2 (germline): SGHNT, YYREEE (reference sequence). CDR3 in DNA: TGTGCCAGCAGCTGGACTAGCGGGAACACCGGGGAGCTGTTTTTT. The encoded protein is CASSWTSGNTGELFF.

This clonotype was seen repeatedly, ten times or more. The V call is TRBV19, the J call TRBJ1-2; D gene unclear. Germline lookup yields CDR1 LNHDA and CDR2 SQIVND (reference sequence). CDR3 size: 14 residues. The V end lost 1 base, the J end lost 6 bases, and 12 bases lay between the germline ends. The CDR3: CASSIGQAWDGYTF. The DNA of the CDR3 is TGTGCCAGTAGTATAGGGCAGGCCTGGGATGGCTACACCTTC.

In this sample, this clonotype turned up many times. The chain is built from TRBV10-3 and TRBJ1-5; 9 nucleotides line up with TRBD1. Germline CDR1 is ENHRY and CDR2 is SYGVKD. After removal of 6 bases from V and 3 bases from J, the junction contained 3 bases not matched to a gene. The CDR3 spans 14 residues. For the CDR3, the DNA is TGTGCCATCAGGGGGACAGGGAACAATCAGCCCCAGCATTTT. This sequence encodes CAIRGTGNNQPQHF.

Only a few counts were recorded for this clonotype. The chain is built from TRBV11-2 and TRBJ2-7; D not resolved. CDR1 is SGHAT, CDR2 FQNNGV, per germline. CDR3 length: 14 amino acids. Trimming took off 8 bases at V and 3 bases at J, with 17 bases between the two ends. CDR3 sequence reads: CASGSDVGNYEQYF. DNA of the CDR3: TGTGCCAGCGGATCAGATGTGGGGAACTACGAGCAGTACTTC.